The 8 T cell receptor beta chains below all came from one sample that was sequenced in a study of blood T cell repertoires in COVID-19. Sequenced by immunoSEQ multiplex PCR; TCRdb stores in-frame clones only, minus some. Among 70,000 or so clones listed, roughly 79% were seen once. The sample comprised peripheral blood. The receptors here all came from a man between 65 and 79 years old with acute or convalescent COVID-19.

The V call is TRBV6-5, the J call TRBJ1-5; 9 positions agree with TRBD1. Germline CDR1 is MNHEY and CDR2 is SVGAGI. CDR3 size: 15 residues. Trimming took 4 bases from V and 6 from J; bases not matched to a gene: 7. The CDR3 DNA follows: TGTGCCAGCAGTTCCCTGACAGGGGGGGGTCAGCCCCAGCATTTT. Translating gives CASSSLTGGGQPQHF.

The J gene is TRBJ1-2, the V gene TRBV19, with D tentatively TRBD1 (6 bases). CDR3 length: 10 amino acids. V was pared by 8 bases and J by 7 bases, with 8 bases between. Germline-derived CDR1 and CDR2 are LNHDA and SQIVND (reference sequence). The CDR3 sequence: CASFRGGYTF. The DNA of the CDR3 is TGTGCCAGTTTCAGGGGTGGCTACACCTTC.

This clone was observed a few times. V and J are TRBV5-6 and TRBJ1-4; D is undetermined. CDR1 and CDR2 from the germline V gene are SGHDT and YYEEEE. This CDR3 is built from 15 residues. The ends were cut back, 4 bases at V and 0 bases at J, with 10 bases in the middle. The chain's CDR3 is CASSVLAATNEKLFF. The CDR3 DNA sequence: TGTGCCAGCAGCGTGCTGGCAGCAACTAATGAAAAACTGTTTTTT.

The chain uses TRBV7-3 and TRBJ2-5; no definite D call. Trimming pared 2 bases from V and 2 bases from J, leaving 6 bases between. The CDR3 totals 13 residues. Per the germline V gene, CDR1 is SGHTA and CDR2 is FQGTGA. Written as DNA, the CDR3 is TGTGCCAGCAGCTTAGCTATTCAAGAGACCCAGTACTTC. Translating gives CASSLAIQETQYF. Variable domain in full (rest from reference TRBV7-3 and TRBJ2-5): GAGVSQTPSNKVTEKGKYVELRCDPISGHTALYWYRQSLGQGPEFLIYFQGTGAADDSGLPNDRFFAVRPEGSVSTLKIQRTERGDSAVYLCASSLAIQETQYFGPGTRLLVL.

This sequence joins TRBV20-1 and TRBJ2-3; D gene unclear. Germline V CDR1 and CDR2: DFQATT, SNEGSKA (reference sequence). There are 13 residues in the CDR3. V lost 3 bases and J 2 bases, leaving 9 bases between the germline ends. The CDR3 loop reads CSASGPHTDTQYF. The CDR3 DNA sequence: TGCAGTGCTAGTGGGCCTCACACAGATACGCAGTATTTT.

This clone was picked up a small number of times. The gene calls are TRBV5-1 and TRBJ2-2; 8 positions match TRBD2. The CDR3 length is 16 residues. The ends lost 2 bases at V and 2 bases at J; junction bases unmatched: 5. The germline CDR1 and CDR2 sequences are SGHRS and YFSETQ. As DNA, the CDR3 is TGCGCCAGCAGCTTATCGGGACTAGGAAACACCGGGGAGCTGTTTTTT. Translation gives CASSLSGLGNTGELFF.

The V and J genes are TRBV6-5 and TRBJ2-6; D might be TRBD2 (6 bases). The CDR3 has 14 residues. In germline, CDR1 is MNHEY, CDR2 SVGAGI. The V end was cut by 6 bases, the J end by 4 bases, with 10 bases between. CDR3 sequence: CASRRGGGANVLTF. CDR3 in DNA: TGTGCCAGCAGGAGGGGAGGCGGGGCCAACGTCCTGACTTTC.

The rearrangement links TRBV27 to TRBJ2-1, with a weak D call TRBD2 (6 bases). Trimming took off 4 bases at V and 2 bases at J, with 12 bases between the two ends. This CDR3 region has 15 residues. Germline V gene lookup returns CDR1 MNHEY and CDR2 SMNVEV (reference sequence). The DNA of the CDR3 is TGTGCCAGCAGTTCTAAGCGGGCCCCCTACAATGAGCAGTTCTTC. Its protein is CASSSKRAPYNEQFF.